These T cell receptor beta chains were read from a single sample in a study of blood T cell repertoires in COVID-19. The assay was immunoSEQ multiplex PCR, and TCRdb's table has in-frame clones only and misses some. The sample holds 300,000 to 400,000 clones, over 75% seen once. Sequencing used peripheral blood. The receptors come from a woman between 50 and 59 years old who had recovered from COVID-19. Both conserved end residues are part of each CDR3. A D gene is named only where the DNA matches it firmly. A row's size may be missing; if present it is once, few, many or a size class.

TRBV6-5	once	TRBD1	TRBJ2-5	CASSYAGQGGTQYF	TGTGCCAGCAGTTACGCCGGACAGGGTGGAACCCAGTACTTC
TRBV28	-	TRBD1	TRBJ2-4	CASSAPGGQAKNIQYF	TGTGCCAGCAGTGCCCCAGGGGGCCAAGCCAAAAACATTCAGTACTTC
TRBV28	-	TRBD2	TRBJ2-4	CASSLGGDGIQYF	TGTGCCAGCAGTTTGGGGGGGGACGGCATTCAGTACTTC
TRBV28	once	TRBD2	TRBJ2-1	CASSPYFSGRSEQFF	TGTGCCAGCAGTCCGTATTTTAGCGGGAGAAGTGAGCAGTTCTTC
TRBV3-1/TRBV3-2	-	-	TRBJ1-1	CASSWGVTEAFF	TGTGCCAGCAGCTGGGGGGTAACTGAAGCTTTCTTT
TRBV5-5	-	-	TRBJ1-1	CASSWGGGGNTEAFF	TGTGCCAGCAGCTGGGGTGGTGGAGGGAACACTGAAGCTTTCTTT
TRBV5-6	-	-	TRBJ2-7	CASSLGVPKGDEQYF	TGTGCCAGCAGCTTGGGAGTTCCAAAGGGGGACGAGCAGTACTTC
TRBV5-4	-	TRBD1	TRBJ2-1	CAITGDSYNEQFF	TGTGCCATAACAGGGGACTCCTACAATGAGCAGTTCTTC
TRBV19	-	-	TRBJ1-1	CASRAVSEAFF	TGTGCCAGTAGGGCTGTTTCTGAAGCTTTCTTT
TRBV9	-	-	TRBJ1-4	CASRRGDGEKLFF	TGTGCCAGCAGGCGGGGGGATGGCGAAAAACTGTTTTTT
TRBV12-5	-	-	TRBJ2-5	CASGLLAGTQYF	TGTGCTAGTGGTTTGCTCGCGGGGACCCAGTACTTC
TRBV6-5	-	-	TRBJ2-2	CATHRDTNTGELFF	TGTGCCACGCACCGGGACACGAACACCGGGGAGCTGTTTTTT
TRBV6-2/TRBV6-3	-	-	TRBJ2-7	CASSDSSYEQYF	TGTGCCAGCAGTGACAGCTCCTACGAGCAGTACTTC
TRBV4-2	-	TRBD2	TRBJ2-3	CASSQVSGRFTDTQYF	TGTGCCAGCAGCCAAGTTAGCGGGCGTTTCACAGATACGCAGTATTTT
TRBV4-2	-	-	TRBJ2-1	CASSQDPSAHYNEQFF	TGTGCCAGCAGCCAAGATCCTAGCGCCCACTACAATGAGCAGTTCTTC
TRBV9	-	TRBD1	TRBJ2-7	CASSLSGTGAYEQYF	TGTGCCAGCAGCCTCAGCGGGACAGGGGCCTACGAGCAGTACTTC
TRBV5-1	-	-	TRBJ2-5	CASSANSGTETQYF	TGCGCCAGCAGCGCTAACAGTGGTACGGAGACCCAGTACTTC
TRBV28	-	-	TRBJ1-5	CASSLGSQPQHF	TGTGCCAGCAGTCTGGGGAGTCAGCCCCAGCATTTT
TRBV2	-	-	TRBJ2-1	CASLPLAPNEQFF	TGTGCCAGCCTCCCACTAGCTCCCAATGAGCAGTTCTTC
TRBV30	-	-	TRBJ2-7	CAWSVRYEQYF	TGTGCCTGGAGTGTACGGTACGAGCAGTACTTC
TRBV6-2/TRBV6-3	few	TRBD2	TRBJ2-1	CASSSLTSGSREEFF	TGTGCCAGCAGTTCACTGACTAGCGGGAGCAGGGAAGAGTTCTTC
TRBV3-1/TRBV3-2	-	-	TRBJ1-1	CASSQVFSTEAFF	TGTGCCAGCAGCCAAGTTTTCAGTACTGAAGCTTTCTTT
TRBV4-3	-	TRBD2	TRBJ2-2	CASSQDFSPAGRIGELFF	TGCGCCAGCAGCCAAGATTTTTCCCCAGCGGGGAGGATCGGGGAGCTGTTTTTT
TRBV28	once	TRBD1	TRBJ1-4	CASRLPGQNEKLFF	TGTGCCAGCAGACTCCCGGGACAGAATGAAAAACTGTTTTTT
TRBV6-5	-	-	TRBJ1-5	CASSYSREGWQPQHF	TGTGCCAGCAGTTACTCGAGGGAGGGGTGGCAGCCCCAGCATTTT
TRBV18	-	-	TRBJ2-7	CASSLQGRSSGAYEQYF	TGTGCCAGCTCACTACAGGGGCGGAGTAGCGGGGCCTACGAGCAGTACTTC
TRBV5-5	few	TRBD2	TRBJ2-3	CASSGLAGVTDTQYF	TGTGCCAGCAGCGGCCTTGCGGGAGTTACAGATACGCAGTATTTT
TRBV6-5	-	TRBD1	TRBJ2-5	CASSPKTGGRETQYF	TGTGCCAGCAGTCCCAAAACAGGGGGCAGAGAGACCCAGTACTTC
TRBV7-3	-	TRBD1	TRBJ2-5	CASSKTGGGDETQYF	TGTGCCAGCAGCAAGACAGGGGGAGGTGATGAGACCCAGTACTTC
TRBV5-6	-	-	TRBJ1-6	CASSLVGAGVDSPLHF	TGTGCCAGCAGCTTGGTGGGGGCAGGGGTAGATTCACCCCTCCACTTT
TRBV30	-	-	TRBJ1-3	CAWNRLGASGNTIYF	TGTGCCTGGAATCGTCTAGGGGCCTCCGGAAACACCATATATTTT
TRBV7-8	-	-	TRBJ2-7	CASSSNREISYEQYF	TGTGCCAGCAGCTCGAATCGTGAGATTTCCTACGAGCAGTACTTC
TRBV6-1	-	-	TRBJ1-2	CASSESHRNGYGYTF	TGTGCCAGCAGTGAATCTCACCGGAACGGGTATGGCTACACCTTC
TRBV18	-	-	TRBJ1-1	CASSPGGSENTEAFF	TGTGCCAGCTCACCAGGAGGATCGGAGAACACTGAAGCTTTCTTT
TRBV5-4	-	TRBD1	TRBJ1-4	CASSSGTESEKLFF	TGTGCCAGCAGTTCCGGGACAGAGAGTGAAAAACTGTTTTTT
TRBV30	-	TRBD1	TRBJ2-7	CAWSADRAREQYF	TGTGCCTGGAGTGCGGACAGGGCTCGCGAGCAGTACTTC